These T cell receptor beta chains were read from a single sample in a study of STAT3 mutations in large granular lymphocyte leukemia. Profiling relied on immunoSEQ multiplex PCR, and the TCRdb table lists in-frame clones only, not all of them. In the table there are around 300 clones, 45% to 60% of which are singletons. Input material: peripheral blood mononuclear cells. The origin of the receptors is a man between 60 and 75 years old with T-cell large granular lymphocyte leukemia. Some clones in this sample may be carry-over from other donors' samples. The CDR3 runs from the conserved cysteine through the conserved F or W. Rows may omit the clone size; those that give it use once, few, many or a size class.

abundance: .; v_gene: TRBV4-3; j_gene: TRBJ1-2; CDR3aa: CASSQDRTSYGYTF
abundance: few; v_gene: TRBV5-4; j_gene: TRBJ1-2; CDR3aa: CASSSDWTYGYTF
abundance: hyperexpanded; v_gene: TRBV4-3; j_gene: TRBJ1-1; CDR3aa: CASSFWGAGDMNTEAFF
abundance: .; v_gene: TRBV5-4; j_gene: TRBJ1-4; CDR3aa: CASSPGQGGDEKLFF
abundance: .; v_gene: TRBV9; j_gene: TRBJ2-3; CDR3aa: CASSDVGSGGTDTQYF
abundance: few; v_gene: TRBV25-1; j_gene: TRBJ1-2; CDR3aa: CASSEWGGYGYGYTF
abundance: .; v_gene: TRBV30; j_gene: TRBJ2-7; CDR3aa: CAWRLASSLREQYF
abundance: .; v_gene: TRBV30; j_gene: TRBJ1-5; CDR3aa: CAWSVPNGWEAQHF
abundance: .; v_gene: TRBV30; j_gene: TRBJ1-2; CDR3aa: CAWSGAPVVYTF
abundance: few; v_gene: TRBV7-9; j_gene: TRBJ2-7; CDR3aa: CAGEDSTYEQYF
abundance: few; v_gene: TRBV28; j_gene: TRBJ1-3; CDR3aa: CASSFHRGSGNTIYF
abundance: .; v_gene: TRBV5-4; j_gene: TRBJ1-2; CDR3aa: CASSSESAFNYGYTF
abundance: .; v_gene: TRBV4-1; j_gene: TRBJ1-5; CDR3aa: CASSQGRAGGSNQPQHF
abundance: once; v_gene: TRBV7-9; j_gene: TRBJ1-2; CDR3aa: CASGLGYLANYGYTF
abundance: few; v_gene: TRBV21-1; j_gene: TRBJ2-7; CDR3aa: CASSKVGTNYEQYF
abundance: .; v_gene: TRBV27; j_gene: TRBJ1-1; CDR3aa: CASSTGGAVTEAFF
abundance: few; v_gene: TRBV2; j_gene: TRBJ1-6; CDR3aa: CASSEKQNYNSPLHF
abundance: .; v_gene: TRBV30; j_gene: TRBJ2-7; CDR3aa: CAWSPGGGQPYEQYF
abundance: .; v_gene: TRBV5-6; j_gene: TRBJ2-7; CDR3aa: CASEIEGRSYEQYF
abundance: .; v_gene: TRBV5-1; j_gene: TRBJ1-3; CDR3aa: CASSEGTGNTIYF
abundance: .; v_gene: TRBV6-4; j_gene: TRBJ1-2; CDR3aa: CASSPGTGRINYGYTF
abundance: .; v_gene: TRBV4-3; j_gene: TRBJ1-5; CDR3aa: CASSPVWTGGGNQPQHF
abundance: .; v_gene: TRBV29-1; j_gene: TRBJ2-7; CDR3aa: CSVEGQGPPYEQYF
abundance: .; v_gene: TRBV11-1; j_gene: TRBJ2-5; CDR3aa: CASSLVDRGEETQYF
abundance: few; v_gene: TRBV5-4; j_gene: TRBJ2-7; CDR3aa: CASSLTQGAYEQYF
abundance: .; v_gene: TRBV5-6; j_gene: TRBJ2-4; CDR3aa: CASSRRQALGYF
abundance: once; v_gene: TRBV12-5; j_gene: TRBJ1-5; CDR3aa: CASGLGQWGNQPQHF
abundance: .; v_gene: TRBV27; j_gene: TRBJ1-4; CDR3aa: CASSEEGGEKLFF
abundance: few; v_gene: TRBV10-3; j_gene: TRBJ1-5; CDR3aa: CATHPGQQESNQPQHF
abundance: .; v_gene: TRBV13; j_gene: TRBJ2-3; CDR3aa: CASSLDNTQYF
abundance: once; v_gene: TRBV7-9; j_gene: TRBJ2-7; CDR3aa: CASSLALGQQTYEQYF
abundance: .; v_gene: TRBV5-6; j_gene: TRBJ1-2; CDR3aa: CASSLYGGWSGYGYTF
abundance: .; v_gene: TRBV30; j_gene: TRBJ1-5; CDR3aa: CAWSVPGVAQPQHF
abundance: .; v_gene: TRBV27; j_gene: TRBJ2-7; CDR3aa: CASRPTDRGKYEQYF